These T cell receptor beta chains were read from a single sample in a study of blood T cell repertoires in COVID-19. Only in-frame clones appear in the TCRdb table, and some are missing; sequencing was by immunoSEQ multiplex PCR. The repertoire includes 35,000 to 45,000 clones, over 70% of them detected once, and over 11% sits in the top ten. Material for sequencing was peripheral blood. The receptors here all came from a human donor in a cohort sampled during active COVID-19. CDR3s include the opening cysteine and the closing phenylalanine or tryptophan. D genes are given only for firm matches. Some rows have no size entry. The others give once, few or many, or a class for an expanded clone.

D | J | V | size | CDR3 | DNA
TRBD2 | TRBJ2-6 | TRBV7-8 | - | CASSLAPGLAGGNGANVLTF | TGTGCCAGCAGCTTAGCCCCGGGACTAGCGGGAGGGAATGGGGCCAACGTCCTGACTTTC
TRBD2 | TRBJ2-7 | TRBV18 | once | CASSRTSGSYEQYF | TGTGCCAGCTCACGGACTAGCGGTTCCTACGAGCAGTACTTC
- | TRBJ1-1 | TRBV7-8 | - | CASSHLAGAANTEAFF | TGTGCCAGCAGCCACCTCGCGGGGGCAGCGAACACTGAAGCTTTCTTT
TRBD1 | TRBJ2-2 | TRBV9 | - | CASSASGTGNTGELFF | TGTGCCAGCAGCGCTTCCGGGACAGGGAACACCGGGGAGCTGTTTTTT
- | TRBJ2-2 | TRBV14 | - | CASSQARSTGELFF | TGTGCCAGCAGCCAAGCACGGTCCACCGGGGAGCTGTTTTTT
TRBD2 | TRBJ2-1 | TRBV24-1 | - | CATSDSGLAKQFF | TGTGCCACCAGTGATTCGGGACTAGCGAAGCAGTTCTTC
TRBD1 | TRBJ1-1 | TRBV28 | - | CASSLGDRGLNTEAFF | TGTGCCAGCAGTTTAGGGGACAGGGGGTTGAACACTGAAGCTTTCTTT
- | TRBJ1-4 | TRBV11-3 | - | CASSLGHGLFF | TGTGCCAGCAGCTTAGGGCATGGCCTGTTTTTT
- | TRBJ1-1 | TRBV10-3 | - | CAISESLENTEAFF | TGTGCCATCAGTGAGTCGCTAGAGAACACTGAAGCTTTCTTT
- | TRBJ2-1 | TRBV4-1 | - | CASSQGWGPEQFF | TGCGCCAGCAGCCAAGGCTGGGGGCCTGAACAGTTCTTC
TRBD2 | TRBJ2-3 | TRBV10-3 | - | CAISESGAGVTDTQYF | TGTGCCATCAGTGAGTCTGGAGCGGGGGTCACAGATACGCAGTATTTT
TRBD2 | TRBJ2-1 | TRBV2 | - | CASAISGSSYNEQFF | TGTGCCAGCGCTATTAGCGGGAGCTCCTACAATGAGCAGTTCTTC
- | TRBJ2-2 | TRBV12-3/TRBV12-4 | - | CASTRAGELFF | TGTGCCAGCACGAGGGCCGGGGAGCTGTTTTTT
TRBD2 | TRBJ2-1 | TRBV7-2 | - | CASSLSPGTSSYNEQFF | TGTGCCAGCAGCTTGTCCCCCGGGACTAGCTCCTACAATGAGCAGTTCTTC
TRBD2 | TRBJ2-2 | TRBV10-1 | - | CASGTSGGELFF | TGCGCCAGCGGGACTAGCGGTGGGGAGCTGTTTTTT
- | TRBJ1-4 | TRBV5-4 | - | CASSQGIDEKLFF | TGTGCCAGCAGTCAGGGGATAGATGAAAAACTGTTTTTT
TRBD1 | TRBJ1-2 | TRBV29-1 | - | CSVGQNYGYTF | TGCAGTGTGGGACAGAACTATGGCTACACCTTC
TRBD1 | TRBJ1-6 | TRBV19 | - | CASNPSPGQVNSPLHF | TGTGCCAGTAATCCTTCCCCGGGACAGGTTAATTCACCCCTCCACTTT
TRBD2 | TRBJ2-5 | TRBV5-4 | - | CASSLGAGLAGGRQTQYF | TGTGCCAGCAGCTTGGGGGCCGGACTAGCGGGAGGGCGGCAGACCCAGTACTTC
TRBD2 | TRBJ2-3 | TRBV6-5 | - | CASSYSRPDEGREYF | TGTGCCAGCAGTTACTCGAGGCCAGACGAAGGGAGGGAGTATTTT
- | TRBJ1-2 | TRBV5-1 | - | CASSREGVQEGNYGYTF | TGCGCCAGCTCCCGGGAGGGGGTCCAGGAGGGCAACTATGGCTACACCTTC
- | TRBJ1-1 | TRBV7-3 | few | CASSLTWGHTEAFF | TGTGCCAGCAGCTTAACGTGGGGGCACACTGAAGCTTTCTTT
TRBD1 | TRBJ1-5 | TRBV28 | few | CASSLLGGEQPQHF | TGTGCCAGCAGTTTATTAGGGGGCGAACAGCCCCAGCATTTT
- | TRBJ2-7 | TRBV4-2 | - | CASSQGLGPYEQYF | TGTGCCAGCAGCCAAGGACTAGGCCCTTACGAGCAGTACTTC
TRBD1 | TRBJ2-7 | TRBV2 | - | CASSYSDRRSEQYF | TGTGCCAGCAGTTACTCGGACAGGCGAAGCGAGCAGTACTTC
TRBD1 | TRBJ1-3 | TRBV7-7 | - | CASSPRQGYSGNTIYF | TGTGCTAGCAGCCCTAGACAGGGATACTCTGGAAACACCATATATTTT
TRBD2 | TRBJ2-1 | TRBV10-2 | - | CASSDPSGTYNEQFF | TGCGCCAGCAGTGACCCTAGCGGGACCTACAATGAGCAGTTCTTC
- | TRBJ1-1 | TRBV19 | few | CASSISVNTEAFF | TGTGCCAGTAGTATCAGCGTGAACACTGAAGCTTTCTTT